These 26 T cell receptor beta chains share one sample of origin, sequenced in a study of OX40 agonist ivuxolimab in advanced cancers. TCRdb's table, derived via immunoSEQ multiplex PCR, lists solely in-frame clones and lacks some. The sample lists about 120,000 clones; 85% to 90% were seen once. The sequencing used CD4+ or CD8+ T cells sorted from blood, collected in a trial of the OX40 agonist ivuxolimab. The receptors shown here come from an adult with an advanced solid tumor such as melanoma, head and neck, liver or kidney cancer.

The chain is built from TRBV7-6 and TRBJ2-2, with D uncertain. Germline V gene data show CDR1 as SGHVS and CDR2 as FNYEAQ. This CDR3 comprises 15 residues. The germline V and J ends were trimmed by 0 bases and 1 base, with 6 bases remaining between them. DNA of the CDR3: TGTGCCAGCAGCTTAGCAGGGATGAACACCGGGGAGCTGTTTTTT. This gives the protein CASSLAGMNTGELFF.

This chain joins TRBV27 and TRBJ2-6, with TRBD1 as a possible D gene (5 bases). CDR3 size: 15 residues. Germline loops: CDR1 MNHEY, CDR2 SMNVEV (reference sequence). V lost 6 bases to trimming and J lost 2 bases, with 11 bases between them. The CDR3 protein is CASSGSRAGANVLTF. In DNA, the CDR3 is TGTGCCAGCAGCGGGTCCAGGGCTGGGGCCAACGTCCTGACTTTC.

The chain is built from TRBV18 and TRBJ2-3; D is perhaps TRBD1 or TRBD2 (6 bases each). The ends were cut back, 3 bases at V and 5 bases at J, with 15 bases in the middle. The CDR3 totals 15 residues. In germline, CDR1 is KGHSH, CDR2 LQKENI. CDR3 sequence reads: CASSPGGSPIDTQYF. The DNA for the CDR3 is TGTGCCAGCTCACCGGGGGGCTCCCCGATAGATACGCAGTATTTT.

The chain employs TRBV15 and TRBJ2-3; 7 bases fit TRBD2. CDR1 and CDR2 (germline): LNHNV, YYDKDF (reference sequence). V was clipped by 8 bases and J by 8 bases; unmatched bases: 16. The CDR3 length is 15 residues. Here the CDR3 reads CATRTGGFSLGTQYF. The CDR3 DNA sequence: TGTGCCACCCGAACCGGGGGGTTCTCCTTAGGTACGCAGTATTTT.

The rearrangement uses TRBV9 and TRBJ1-3; D unclear. The CDR3 loop spans 13 amino acids. CDR1 and CDR2 (germline): SGDLS, YYNGEE. V was trimmed by 7 bases and J by 0 bases, leaving 8 bases between them. CDR3: CASGSNSGNTIYF. The CDR3 region has the DNA TGTGCCAGCGGTAGCAACTCTGGAAACACCATATATTTT.

CDR3 in DNA: TGTGCCAGCAGCTTAGCGCCGACTAGCGGGGGTTCCAATGAGCAGTTCTTC. As protein: CASSLAPTSGGSNEQFF. This rearrangement joins TRBV7-9 to TRBJ2-1, with TRBD2 identical over 12 bases. The CDR3 is made up of 17 amino acids. Germline V CDR1 and CDR2: SEHNR, FQNEAQ (reference sequence). J was trimmed by 6 bases and V by 0 bases; bases with no gene match: 6.

This clone was counted only a few times. The chain recombines TRBV30 with TRBJ1-2; tentatively, D is TRBD1 (5 bases). This CDR3 has 10 residues. The V and J ends lost 3 bases and 7 bases respectively, with 6 bases between them. Germline CDR1 and CDR2: GTSNPN and SVGIG (reference sequence). CDR3 nucleotide sequence: TGTGCCTGGAGGAGGGGTGGCTACACCTTC. Protein: CAWRRGGYTF.

CDR3 nucleotides: TGCAGCGCCCTTGCCCCGGGGGGTCTAGGCGAGCAGTACTTC. Translated: CSALAPGGLGEQYF. The rearrangement links TRBV29-1 to TRBJ2-7; 7 bases align to TRBD2. Trimming removed 7 bases from V and 6 bases from J; junction bases left unmatched: 15. The CDR3 is made up of 14 amino acids. Germline lookup yields CDR1 SQVTM and CDR2 ANQGSEA.

V usage is TRBV2 and J usage is TRBJ2-1, with TRBD2 matching over 8 bases. This CDR3 has 14 residues. The V segment lost 6 bases and the J segment 12 bases; nucleotides outside the gene matches: 13. Germline CDR1 reads SNHLY; CDR2 reads FYNNEI. CDR3 DNA sequence: TGTGCCAGCAGGGGACTAGGGATCGGCCAGGTGCAGTTCTTC. As protein: CASRGLGIGQVQFF.

This chain connects TRBV5-1 to TRBJ2-3, with 10 bases aligning to TRBD2. V dropped 3 bases and J dropped 5; count of bases not matched to a gene: 6. The CDR3 runs to 15 residues. Per the germline V gene, CDR1 is SGHRS and CDR2 is YFSETQ. In DNA, the CDR3 is TGCGCCAGCAGCTCTGCTAGCGGGGGATTAGATACGCAGTATTTT. This gives the protein CASSSASGGLDTQYF.

This clone was detected a few times. This sequence joins TRBV5-4 and TRBJ1-1; no firm D call. Trimming stripped 1 base from V and 6 bases from J, with 10 bases between. The CDR3 runs to 13 residues. Germline V gene data show CDR1 as SGHNT and CDR2 as YYREEE (reference sequence). CDR3 amino acids: CASSLTGTPEAFF. CDR3 bases: TGTGCCAGCAGCTTGACGGGAACCCCTGAAGCTTTCTTT.

J is TRBJ1-4 and V is TRBV5-1; 10 bases fit TRBD1. This CDR3 has 15 amino acids. V lost 3 bases, J lost 6 bases, and 5 bases stayed unmatched. CDR1 SGHRS and CDR2 YFSETQ come from the germline V gene. In nucleotides, the CDR3 is TGCGCCAGCAGCTCCCCGGGACAGGGGCATGAAAAACTGTTTTTT. It yields the protein CASSSPGQGHEKLFF.

The J gene is TRBJ1-5, the V gene TRBV4-3; D is ambiguous. The germline CDR1 and CDR2 sequences are LGHNA and YSLEER. The CDR3 has 13 amino acids. V was clipped by 0 bases and J by 5 bases, with 5 bases between them. CDR3 in amino acids: CASSQELYQPQHF. CDR3 DNA: TGCGCCAGCAGCCAAGAGCTTTATCAGCCCCAGCATTTT.

This CDR3 reads CAISETGGPGNEQFF. DNA of the CDR3: TGTGCCATCAGTGAAACGGGGGGGCCTGGGAATGAGCAGTTCTTC. The chain links TRBV10-3 to TRBJ2-1; TRBD2 matches 8 bases. There are 15 residues in the CDR3. CDR1 is ENHRY and CDR2 is SYGVKD in the germline V gene. V was clipped by 3 bases and J by 7 bases; unmatched bases: 8.

The chain carries TRBV11-2 and TRBJ2-3; the match to TRBD2 covers 7 bases. The germline V gene encodes CDR1 SGHAT and CDR2 FQNNGV. The CDR3 has 12 amino acids. V trimming: 5 bases; J trimming: 6 bases; junction bases outside the gene matches: 2. Here the CDR3 reads CASSPSGDTQYF. As DNA, the CDR3 is TGTGCCAGCAGCCCTAGCGGCGATACGCAGTATTTT.

V gene TRBV5-1 combines with J gene TRBJ2-6; D remains ambiguous. CDR1 is SGHRS, CDR2 YFSETQ, per germline. Trimming took off 1 base at V and 0 bases at J, with 11 bases between the two ends. The CDR3 sequence is 17 residues long. CDR3 coding DNA: TGCGCCAGCAGCTTGATGGGCGGAATCTCTGGGGCCAACGTCCTGACTTTC. Its translation is CASSLMGGISGANVLTF.

The V gene is TRBV14, the J gene TRBJ2-2, with TRBD2 matching 8 bases. Germline V gene lookup returns CDR1 SGHDN and CDR2 FVKESK. This CDR3 region has 16 residues. V lost 0 bases, J lost 5 bases, and 5 bases stayed unmatched. CDR3 in amino acids: CASSQELAGRTGELFF. CDR3 coding DNA: TGTGCCAGCAGCCAAGAGTTAGCGGGGCGTACCGGGGAGCTGTTTTTT.

The rearrangement links TRBV6-5 to TRBJ1-1; D is uncertain. The CDR3 totals 12 residues. The V gene lost 5 bases and the J gene lost 10 bases, with 14 bases spanning the gap. Germline V gives CDR1 MNHEY, CDR2 SVGAGI. CDR3 DNA: TGTGCCAGCAGTCCTACAAGCTTTGGAGCTTTCTTT. It yields the protein CASSPTSFGAFF.

This clone was detected only once. The chain uses TRBV4-3 and TRBJ2-1; D is uncertain. The CDR3 loop spans 15 amino acids. The germline V gene encodes CDR1 LGHNA and CDR2 YSLEER. V lost 8 bases and J 1 base, leaving 15 bases between the germline ends. CDR3: CASPDTELSYNEQFF. In DNA, the CDR3 is TGCGCCAGCCCTGACACAGAGCTGTCCTACAATGAGCAGTTCTTC.

V usage is TRBV5-1 and J usage is TRBJ2-3; D is undetermined. The CDR3 consists of 13 residues. CDR1 and CDR2 from the germline V gene are SGHRS and YFSETQ. With 3 bases removed from V and 5 bases from J, the gap between germline ends came to 10 bases. The CDR3 is CASSSLGEDTQYF. The CDR3 nucleotides read TGCGCCAGCAGCTCTCTCGGAGAAGATACGCAGTATTTT.

The rearrangement uses TRBV6-5 and TRBJ1-2, with a weak D call TRBD1 (6 bases). CDR3 length: 13 residues. V was shortened by 6 bases and J by 8 bases, with 16 bases between the two germline ends. CDR1 is MNHEY, CDR2 SVGAGI, per germline. In nucleotides, the CDR3 is TGTGCCAGCAGATGGGGGACAAACGGGGGCTACACCTTC. Its translation: CASRWGTNGGYTF.

V usage is TRBV28 and J usage is TRBJ1-5, with TRBD1 identical over 7 bases. The CDR3 contains 13 residues. The V and J ends lost 6 bases and 4 bases, in that order; junction bases with no gene match: 3. Germline CDR1 and CDR2: MDHEN and SYDVKM. For the CDR3, the DNA is TGTGCCAGCAGGCGGGACAGTAATCAGCCCCAGCATTTT. This gives the protein CASRRDSNQPQHF.

The chain carries TRBV6-4 and TRBJ1-3; 10 nucleotides align to TRBD1. V lost 2 bases to trimming and J lost 4 bases; unmatched junction nucleotides: 8. CDR1 is MRHNA, CDR2 SNTAGT, per germline. The length of the CDR3 is 17 residues. This CDR3 reads CASSDVWDRGLGNTIYF. CDR3 coding DNA: TGTGCCAGCAGTGACGTGTGGGACAGGGGATTAGGAAACACCATATATTTT.

The chain uses TRBV18 and TRBJ1-5, with a possible D match to TRBD1 (6 bases). V gave up 4 bases and J gave up 0 bases, with 7 bases separating them. The CDR3 sequence is 14 residues long. CDR1 is KGHSH, CDR2 LQKENI, per germline. The DNA for the CDR3 is TGTGCCAGCTCACGGACAGATAGCAATCAGCCCCAGCATTTT. Translation: CASSRTDSNQPQHF.

V is TRBV14 and J is TRBJ2-2; D ambiguous. Germline-derived CDR1 and CDR2 are SGHDN and FVKESK. Trimming removed 3 bases at V and 1 base at J, with 6 bases between. This CDR3 is built from 14 residues. CDR3 region: CASSQLVNTGELFF. The CDR3 DNA reads TGTGCCAGCAGCCAGTTGGTGAACACCGGGGAGCTGTTTTTT.

The chain has TRBV5-1 and TRBJ2-7; 8 bases agree with TRBD2. The V and J ends lost 5 bases and 2 bases, in that order; junction bases with no gene match: 9. There are 15 residues in the CDR3. CDR1 is SGHRS and CDR2 is YFSETQ in the germline V gene. CDR3 in DNA: TGCGCCAGCAGATTTAGCGGGATCAACACCTACGAGCAGTACTTC. Amino acids: CASRFSGINTYEQYF. Full variable domain (rest looked up from reference TRBV5-1 and TRBJ2-7): KAGVTQTPRYLIKTRGQQVTLSCSPISGHRSVSWYQQTPGQGLQFLFEYFSETQRNKGNFPGRFSGRQFSNSRSEMNVSTLELGDSALYLCASRFSGINTYEQYFGPGTRLTVT.